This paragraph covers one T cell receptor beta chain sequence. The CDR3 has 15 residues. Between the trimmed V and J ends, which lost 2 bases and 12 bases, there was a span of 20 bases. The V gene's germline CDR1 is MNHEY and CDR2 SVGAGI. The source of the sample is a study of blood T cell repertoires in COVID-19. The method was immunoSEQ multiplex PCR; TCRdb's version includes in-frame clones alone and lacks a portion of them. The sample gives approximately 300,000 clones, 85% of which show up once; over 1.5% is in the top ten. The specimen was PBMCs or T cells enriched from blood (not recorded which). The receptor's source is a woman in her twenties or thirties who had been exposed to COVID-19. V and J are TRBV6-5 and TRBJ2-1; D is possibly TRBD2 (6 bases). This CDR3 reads CASSYQDYRSLPQFF. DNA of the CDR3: TGTGCCAGCAGTTACCAGGACTACCGAAGCCTACCGCAGTTCTTC.